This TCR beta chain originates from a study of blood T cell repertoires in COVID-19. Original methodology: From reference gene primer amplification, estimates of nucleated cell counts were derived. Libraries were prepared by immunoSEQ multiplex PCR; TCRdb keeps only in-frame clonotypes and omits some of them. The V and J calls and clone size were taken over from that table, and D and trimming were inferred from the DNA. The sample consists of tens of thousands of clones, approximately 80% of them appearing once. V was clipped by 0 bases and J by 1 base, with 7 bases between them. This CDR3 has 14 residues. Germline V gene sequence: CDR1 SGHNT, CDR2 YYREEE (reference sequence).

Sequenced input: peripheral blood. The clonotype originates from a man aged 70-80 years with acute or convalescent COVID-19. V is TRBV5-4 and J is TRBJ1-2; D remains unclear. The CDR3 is CASSLEAINYGYTF. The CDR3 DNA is TGTGCCAGCAGCTTGGAAGCCATTAACTATGGCTACACCTTC.